This T cell receptor beta chain was observed in a study of T cells after yellow fever vaccination. Across the study: The authors prepared low-cell-number fractions using SMART-Seq v4 Ultra Low Input.

A single record per CDR3 protein comes from TCRdb applying MiXCR to the 5' RACE reads. This sample has hundreds of thousands of distinct CDR3 sequences, with roughly an eighth found just once. Germline-derived CDR1 and CDR2 are DFQATT and SNEGSKA (reference sequence). CDR3 size: 17 residues. V was shortened by 1 base and J by 2 bases, with 21 bases between the two germline ends. Findings of the study overall: Weaker in magnitude, the secondary response showed a faster peak on day 5 versus 15. Reappearance after the booster was observed for most primary-vaccination clones (roughly 97% CD4, approximately 90% CD8).

This clonotype has a handful of counts. Its specificity is unknown. J is TRBJ2-7 and V is TRBV20-1; D gene ambiguous. The TCR sequence derives from a man aged 25-40 years who received the YFV17D yellow fever vaccine. The source was PBMCs, collected on the day of the yellow fever booster vaccination. CDR3 residues: CSARVGEGWALTYEQYF. As DNA, the CDR3 is TGCAGTGCTAGAGTGGGTGAAGGCTGGGCGCTGACCTACGAGCAGTACTTC.